This passage covers 14 T cell receptor beta chains from one sample sequenced in a study of cytomegalovirus exposure and HLA in healthy donors. Primers for the PCR totalled 60 Vbeta and 13 Jbeta. Generated by immunoSEQ multiplex PCR, the TCRdb table keeps only in-frame clones and is missing some. The table has about 190,000 clones, 80% to 85% seen once. Sequenced: PBMCs. The receptor source for this set is a boy under 18 in good health and CMV-seronegative.

This clone was recorded once. CDR3 nucleotides: TGTGCCAGCAGCTGGGGAGGGGCGGGATATGGCTACACCTTC. Translated: CASSWGGAGYGYTF. The V gene is TRBV9, the J gene TRBJ1-2; D perhaps matches TRBD1 (5 bases). Germline CDR1 reads SGDLS; CDR2 reads YYNGEE. The CDR3 has 14 residues. V lost 4 bases and J lost 5, with 15 bases in between.

V usage is TRBV29-1 and J usage is TRBJ2-7, with 11 bases that match TRBD1. The trim removed 7 bases at V and 7 bases at J, leaving 9 bases unmatched. CDR1 is SQVTM, CDR2 ANQGSEA, per germline. The CDR3 sequence is 13 residues long. In DNA, the CDR3 is TGCAGCGCCGGGACAGGGGGAACTAGAGAGCAGTACTTC. Its protein is CSAGTGGTREQYF.

CDR3 loop: CAISEPEGRSNIQYF. The DNA of the CDR3 is TGTGCCATCAGTGAGCCCGAAGGGAGGAGTAACATTCAGTACTTC. The chain is built from TRBV10-3 and TRBJ2-4; a weak D match, TRBD2 (6 bases). The CDR3 is made up of 15 amino acids. The germline V and J ends were trimmed by 2 bases and 7 bases, with 15 bases remaining between them. The V gene's germline CDR1 is ENHRY and CDR2 SYGVKD.

The chain carries TRBV6-1 and TRBJ2-4; no firm D call. CDR1 is MNHNS, CDR2 SASEGT, per germline. Trimming left V 1 base short and J 7 bases short, with 14 bases between. The CDR3 length is 15 residues. Written as DNA, the CDR3 is TGTGCCAGCAGTGAAGGTTCCGTGTCCAGGAACATTCAGTACTTC. It translates to CASSEGSVSRNIQYF.

This clone has only a few counts. Other DNA sequences within the sample encode an identical CDR3. V and J are TRBV5-1 and TRBJ1-4; D is ambiguous. The V end lost 0 bases, the J end lost 7 bases, and 13 bases lay between the germline ends. CDR3 length equals 15 residues. Germline assignment: CDR1 SGHRS and CDR2 YFSETQ. CDR3 loop: CASSLGSAGIEKLFF. CDR3 coding DNA: TGCGCCAGCAGCTTGGGATCGGCCGGGATTGAAAAACTGTTTTTT.

As DNA, the CDR3 is TGTGCCAGCAGCTTAGAGAGGTCCAACTATGGCTACACCTTC. As protein: CASSLERSNYGYTF. J is TRBJ1-2 and V is TRBV7-9; D ambiguous. V lost 1 base and J lost 2, with 8 bases in between. Per germline, CDR1 SEHNR and CDR2 FQNEAQ (reference sequence). The length of the CDR3 is 14 residues.

This chain uses TRBV19 with TRBJ1-1; 9 bases map to TRBD1. The length of the CDR3 is 13 residues. V dropped 7 bases and J dropped 9; count of bases not matched to a gene: 9. Germline V lookup: CDR1 LNHDA, CDR2 SQIVND (reference sequence). CDR3 in amino acids: CASIETGQGKAFF. In DNA form, the CDR3 reads TGTGCCAGTATTGAAACGGGACAGGGTAAAGCTTTCTTT.

This clone was found a few times. V usage is TRBV10-1 and J usage is TRBJ2-3; 7 bases match TRBD1. This CDR3 has 16 amino acids. The trim removed 0 bases at V and 4 bases at J, leaving 7 bases unmatched. Germline V gene lookup returns CDR1 WNHNN and CDR2 SYGVQD (reference sequence). Here the CDR3 reads CASSESRGQGADTQYF. In DNA, the CDR3 is TGCGCCAGCAGTGAGTCTAGGGGGCAAGGAGCAGATACGCAGTATTTT.

The J gene is TRBJ2-4, the V gene TRBV19, with TRBD1 as a possible D gene (6 bases). Germline V gives CDR1 LNHDA, CDR2 SQIVND (reference sequence). This CDR3 region has 12 residues. Trimming left V 4 bases short and J 7 bases short, with 8 bases between. The CDR3 DNA reads as TGTGCCAGTAGTACGGGACATAACATTCAGTACTTC. Residues: CASSTGHNIQYF.

The J gene is TRBJ2-1, the V gene TRBV21-1; the table names TRBD2, a call not compared with the DNA. TRBV21-1 is marked as a pseudogene. This CDR3 is 14 amino acids long. DNA of the CDR3: TGTGCCCGGCAAGACTCCTCCACCTACAATGAGCAGTTCTTC. This gives the protein CARQDSSTYNEQFF.

This chain connects TRBV30 to TRBJ1-5, with 9 bases identical to TRBD1. V shed 0 bases and J 6 bases; nucleotides not matched to a gene: 6. CDR3 length: 15 amino acids. In germline, CDR1 is GTSNPN, CDR2 SVGIG (reference sequence). This chain's CDR3 is CAWSVLGTGSQPQHF. Written as DNA, the CDR3 is TGTGCCTGGAGTGTCCTGGGGACAGGGAGTCAGCCCCAGCATTTT.

This chain joins TRBV2 and TRBJ2-3, with TRBD1 matching 11 bases. The CDR3 has 13 amino acids. Losses at the gene ends were 9 bases for V and 3 bases for J; bases not matched to a gene: 2. The germline gives CDR1 SNHLY, CDR2 FYNNEI. CDR3 loop: CARGDRGTDTQYF. CDR3 sequence (DNA): TGTGCCAGAGGGGACAGGGGGACAGATACGCAGTATTTT.

The rearrangement joins TRBV7-2 to TRBJ1-2, with 10 bases aligning to TRBD1. The CDR3 is 15 residues long. The V segment lost 4 bases and the J segment 3 bases; nucleotides outside the gene matches: 5. CDR1 and CDR2 from the germline V gene are SGHTA and FQGNSA. CDR3 loop: CASSSGQGGDYGYTF. In DNA form, the CDR3 reads TGTGCCAGCAGCTCCGGACAGGGGGGAGACTATGGCTACACCTTC.

This clone was seen a few times. The junction shows a germline mismatch at one end, possibly a read error. This chain joins TRBV11-2 and TRBJ2-7; 9 bases map to TRBD2. Per the germline V gene, CDR1 is SGHAT and CDR2 is FQNNGV. The CDR3 contains 15 residues. CDR3 loop: CASRLAGALSYEQYF. The CDR3 DNA sequence: TGTGCCAGCAGATTAGCGGGAGCACTCTCCTACGAGCAGTACTTC.